The present T cell receptor (beta chain) was sequenced within a study of Ad26.COV2.S vaccination and SARS-CoV-2 variants. Broader study findings: People who got the vaccine had more spike-specific TCR breadth than people who got placebo. In TCR breadth and depth analyses, total T cell responses may have been underestimated. Placebo and vaccine recipients had non-spike TCR breadth that was similar.

After removal of 5 bases from V and 3 bases from J, the junction contained 17 bases not matched to a gene. Germline-derived CDR1 and CDR2 are SGHVS and FNYEAQ. The CDR3 runs to 19 residues. Produced via immunoSEQ multiplex PCR; TCRdb's table is partial and in-frame only. The sample lists 180,000 or so clones, roughly nine tenths occurring once. Of note for this clone: Its antigen is not identified.

The sequence derives from a human donor who had recovered from COVID-19. This chain links TRBV7-6 with TRBJ2-2; the match to TRBD2 covers 8 bases. Sequencing used peripheral blood, obtained after recovery from COVID-19. The CDR3 nucleotides read TGTGCCAGCAGCCCTGGGGGTCGGAGTAGCGGGGAACACACCGGGGAGCTGTTTTTT. This codes for CASSPGGRSSGEHTGELFF.